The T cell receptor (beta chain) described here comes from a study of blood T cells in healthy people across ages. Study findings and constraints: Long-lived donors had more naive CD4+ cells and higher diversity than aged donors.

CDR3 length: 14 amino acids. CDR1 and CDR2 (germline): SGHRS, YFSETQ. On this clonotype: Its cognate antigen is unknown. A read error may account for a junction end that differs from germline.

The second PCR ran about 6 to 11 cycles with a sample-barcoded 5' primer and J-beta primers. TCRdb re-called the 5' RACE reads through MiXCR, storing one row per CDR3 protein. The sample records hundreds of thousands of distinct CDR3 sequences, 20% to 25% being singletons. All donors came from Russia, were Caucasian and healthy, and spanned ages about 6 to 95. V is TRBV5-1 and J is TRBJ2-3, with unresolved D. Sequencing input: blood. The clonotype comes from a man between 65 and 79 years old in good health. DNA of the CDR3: TGCGCCAGCAGCTTGGGTTCAAGCACAGATAGGCAGTATTTT. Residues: CASSLGSSTDRQYF.